A single sample gave rise to the 25 T cell receptor beta chains below, sequenced in a study of memory CD4+ T cells and cytomegalovirus serostatus. Single viable CD3+CD4+CD8-CD45RO+ cells were sorted as the memory CD4+ T cells. Clones were sequenced by immunoSEQ multiplex PCR, and TCRdb holds only the in-frame ones, with some missing. The sample has approximately 65,000 clones; 60% to 80% are singletons. Sequencing used memory CD4+ T cells from blood. The receptors shown here come from an adult in good health and CMV-seronegative.

Details on this clone: The junction does not match germline at one end; this may be a read error. The chain has TRBV19 and TRBJ1-2; TRBD1 matches at 9 bases. The CDR3 extends over 14 amino acids. Germline values: CDR1 LNHDA, CDR2 SQIVND (reference sequence). The CDR3 region is CASSLDRGFVGYTF. CDR3 nucleotides: TGTGCCAGTAGTCTAGACAGGGGGTTCGTTGGCTACACCTTC.

Only one count was recorded for this clone. The gene calls are TRBV7-9 and TRBJ2-7, with D perhaps matching TRBD1 or TRBD2 (5 bases each). V gave up 2 bases and J gave up 4 bases, with 24 bases separating them. In germline, CDR1 is SEHNR, CDR2 FQNEAQ (reference sequence). This CDR3 region has 18 residues. CDR3 sequence (DNA): TGTGCCAGCAGCTTATATAGTACCGGGACCCTCAAAGGGTACGAGCAGTACTTC. Residues: CASSLYSTGTLKGYEQYF.

V and J are TRBV4-1 and TRBJ1-5; 9 bases align to TRBD1. The CDR3 runs to 15 residues. V lost 5 bases to trimming and J lost 4 bases; unmatched junction nucleotides: 6. CDR1 MGHRA and CDR2 YSYEKL come from the germline V gene. CDR3 sequence (DNA): TGCGCCAGCAGCGCCCGGGACAGGGAAAATCAGCCCCAGCATTTT. It encodes CASSARDRENQPQHF.

In the case of this clone: A much larger clone is a single base away; this may be a read error. The same CDR3 can be traced to other DNA sequences in this sample. The chain carries TRBV6-5 and TRBJ2-7; possibly TRBD1 for D (6 bases). With 5 bases removed from V and 4 bases from J, the gap between germline ends came to 6 bases. The CDR3 contains 11 residues. The germline V gene encodes CDR1 MNHEY and CDR2 SVGAGI. CDR3 nucleotides: TGTGCCAGCAGTAGGGGGTACGAGCAGTACTTC. Translation: CASSRGYEQYF.

The chain is built from TRBV18 and TRBJ1-2, with 9 bases that match TRBD1. Germline V gene sequence: CDR1 KGHSH, CDR2 LQKENI. J lost 6 bases, V lost 3 bases, and 2 bases had no gene match. This CDR3 is 13 amino acids long. CDR3 coding DNA: TGTGCCAGCTCACCGAGGGACAGGGATGGCTACACCTTC. Encoded protein: CASSPRDRDGYTF.

V usage is TRBV28 and J usage is TRBJ2-1; 14 nucleotides agree with TRBD2. V dropped 0 bases and J dropped 9; count of bases not matched to a gene: 13. The CDR3 loop spans 19 amino acids. The germline CDR1 and CDR2 sequences are MDHEN and SYDVKM. CDR3 DNA: TGTGCCAGCAGTTTATGGCCGCGGACTAGCGGGGGGACTACAGGTGAGCAGTTCTTC. It encodes CASSLWPRTSGGTTGEQFF.

CDR3 coding DNA: TGCGCCAGCAGTCACTTCCAAGGGGGGCTGGAGTGTCAGCCCCAGCATTTT. Translated, it gives CASSHFQGGLECQPQHF. V gene TRBV23-1 combines with J gene TRBJ1-5; a possible D gene is TRBD1 (6 bases). TRBV23-1 is identified as an open reading frame with a role that is uncertain. This CDR3 comprises 17 residues. Trimming left V 3 bases short and J 6 bases short, with 21 bases between.

J is TRBJ1-2 and V is TRBV28; 7 bases fit TRBD1. Germline V gives CDR1 MDHEN, CDR2 SYDVKM. The junction had 12 bases not matched to a gene; V was cut back by 6 bases and J by 8 bases. This CDR3 has 14 residues. In DNA, the CDR3 is TGTGCCAGCAGCCCCCCCCTCACAGGGGTGGGCTACACCTTC. Translating gives CASSPPLTGVGYTF.

The rearrangement uses TRBV5-6 and TRBJ1-2, with D possibly matching TRBD1 (6 bases). The V gene's germline CDR1 is SGHDT and CDR2 YYEEEE. Deletions cut 1 base from V and 7 bases from J, with 17 bases between. The CDR3 is made up of 15 amino acids. The CDR3 region is CASSLRTGRYAGYTF. CDR3 nucleotides: TGTGCCAGCAGCTTGAGAACAGGGAGGTATGCTGGCTACACCTTC.

The chain combines TRBV6-4 with TRBJ1-1; tentative D call: TRBD1 (5 bases). The V gene lost 5 bases and the J gene lost 0 bases, with 10 bases spanning the gap. The CDR3 contains 14 residues. The V gene's germline CDR1 is MRHNA and CDR2 SNTAGT. The CDR3 nucleotides are TGTGCCAGCAGTCCCGGGGGGGTGAACACTGAAGCTTTCTTT. Translating it yields CASSPGGVNTEAFF.

This clone is a singleton in its sample. The chain is built from TRBV9 and TRBJ1-3, with D uncertain. Germline V gives CDR1 SGDLS, CDR2 YYNGEE. Trimming took off 2 bases at V and 2 bases at J, with 11 bases between the two ends. CDR3 size: 15 residues. The CDR3 bases are TGTGCCAGCAGCGTTCAGGACTTGGCTGGAAACACCATATATTTT. Its translation is CASSVQDLAGNTIYF.

This clone has just one count. The chain combines TRBV7-9 with TRBJ1-2; TRBD1 aligns across 10 bases. This CDR3 spans 16 amino acids. V trimming: 6 bases; J trimming: 4 bases; junction bases outside the gene matches: 11. Per germline, CDR1 SEHNR and CDR2 FQNEAQ (reference sequence). In DNA form, the CDR3 reads TGTGCCAGCAGTCTCGACAGGGGGCGTTTTGGCTATGGCTACACCTTC. Its translation: CASSLDRGRFGYGYTF.

V gene TRBV15 combines with J gene TRBJ1-4; D call uncertain. The CDR3 runs 15 residues. Per the germline V gene, CDR1 is LNHNV and CDR2 is YYDKDF (reference sequence). With 4 bases removed from V and 0 bases from J, the gap between germline ends came to 9 bases. The chain's CDR3 is CATSTRPTTNEKLFF. CDR3 nucleotide sequence: TGTGCCACCAGCACCAGACCGACAACTAATGAAAAACTGTTTTTT.

This clone was seen only once. The V call is TRBV6-6, the J call TRBJ2-1; 10 nucleotides match TRBD2. The trim removed 8 bases at V and 7 bases at J, leaving 8 bases unmatched. The V gene's germline CDR1 is MNHNY and CDR2 SVGAGI (reference sequence). The CDR3 is made up of 14 amino acids. The DNA of the CDR3 is TGTGCCAGCCTTCTGTCTAGCGGGAGAAATGAGCAGTTCTTC. It translates to CASLLSSGRNEQFF.

V is TRBV2 and J is TRBJ1-4, with 7 bases aligning to TRBD1. V lost 4 bases and J lost 0; bases outside the gene matches: 20. The CDR3 contains 21 residues. CDR1 is SNHLY, CDR2 FYNNEI, per germline. This chain's CDR3 is CASSVRQGRSGRAATNEKLFF. The CDR3 DNA sequence: TGTGCCAGCAGTGTGAGACAGGGTCGGTCGGGTCGGGCTGCAACTAATGAAAAACTGTTTTTT.

The chain carries TRBV5-5 and TRBJ1-5; TRBD1 might be the D (6 bases). CDR3 length: 15 amino acids. V was pared by 1 base and J by 4 bases, with 12 bases between. The germline V gene has CDR1 SGHKS and CDR2 YYEKEE (reference sequence). The CDR3 loop reads CASSLLGGVNQPQHF. CDR3 nucleotide sequence: TGTGCCAGCAGCTTGTTAGGGGGGGTGAATCAGCCCCAGCATTTT. Based on the CDR3 plus reference TRBV5-5 and TRBJ1-5, the full variable domain is DAGVTQSPTHLIKTRGQQVTLRCSPISGHKSVSWYQQVLGQGPQFIFQYYEKEERGRGNFPDRFSARQFPNYSSELNVNALLLGDSALYLCASSLLGGVNQPQHFGDGTRLSIL.

This clone was counted a few times. The rearrangement joins TRBV28 to TRBJ1-1; D remains unclear. Germline V gene sequence: CDR1 MDHEN, CDR2 SYDVKM. V dropped 7 bases and J dropped 6 bases, with 18 bases sitting between them. There are 14 residues in the CDR3. In nucleotides, the CDR3 is TGTGCCAGCACCCCAAATGACCGGACCTCTGAAGCTTTCTTT. It translates to CASTPNDRTSEAFF.

This chain connects TRBV30 to TRBJ1-1; unclear D gene. The CDR3 has 11 residues. Germline V gene lookup returns CDR1 GTSNPN and CDR2 SVGIG (reference sequence). Deletions cut 5 bases from V and 10 bases from J, with 14 bases between. The CDR3 DNA reads as TGTGCCTGGGCCCATTTAAGAGGAGCTTTCTTT. It specifies CAWAHLRGAFF. Together with reference TRBV30 and TRBJ1-1, the CDR3 gives the full variable domain: SQTIHQWPATLVQPVGSPLSLECTVEGTSNPNLYWYRQAAGRGLQLLFYSVGIGQISSEVPQNLSASRPQDRQFILSSKKLLLSDSGFYLCAWAHLRGAFFGQGTRLTVV.

This rearrangement joins TRBV7-6 to TRBJ1-5, with D possibly matching TRBD1 (6 bases). CDR1 SGHVS and CDR2 FNYEAQ come from the germline V gene. This CDR3 contains 15 residues. Between the trimmed V and J ends, which lost 5 bases and 9 bases, there was a span of 20 bases. CDR3 region: CASSASQGGAGPQHF. CDR3 in DNA: TGTGCCAGCAGCGCGTCACAGGGAGGCGCGGGGCCCCAGCATTTT.

Only a few counts were recorded for this clone. The V gene is TRBV20-1, the J gene TRBJ1-2; D remains ambiguous. Germline CDR1 reads DFQATT; CDR2 reads SNEGSKA (reference sequence). The CDR3 is 11 amino acids. CDR3 residues: CGLGRNYGYTF. DNA for the CDR3: TGCGGCCTCGGACGGAACTATGGCTACACCTTC.

This clone was counted only a few times. The V and J genes are TRBV5-6 and TRBJ1-2, with D tentatively TRBD1 (5 bases). V shed 2 bases and J shed 7 bases, with 12 bases lying between them. CDR1 is SGHDT, CDR2 YYEEEE, per germline. CDR3 length: 13 residues. CDR3 sequence reads: CASSLRGAGGYTF. DNA for the CDR3: TGTGCCAGCAGCTTAAGGGGAGCAGGTGGCTACACCTTC. The full variable domain, with the rest looked up from reference TRBV5-6 and TRBJ1-2, is DAGVTQSPTHLIKTRGQQVTLRCSPKSGHDTVSWYQQALGQGPQFIFQYYEEEERQRGNFPDRFSGHQFPNYSSELNVNALLLGDSALYLCASSLRGAGGYTFGSGTRLTVV.

In nucleotides, the CDR3 is TGTGCCAGCTCACGGGACAGGGGCTATGGCTACACCTTC. Amino acids: CASSRDRGYGYTF. The chain is built from TRBV18 and TRBJ1-2; 10 bases are shared with TRBD1. After removal of 4 bases from V and 4 bases from J, the junction contained 0 bases not matched to a gene. Germline V CDR1 and CDR2: KGHSH, LQKENI. The CDR3 is 13 residues long. The entire variable domain, with the rest obtained from reference TRBV18 and TRBJ1-2, is as follows: NAGVMQNPRHLVRRRGQEARLRCSPMKGHSHVYWYRQLPEEGLKFMVYLQKENIIDESGMPKERFSAEFPKEGPSILRIQQVVRGDSAAYFCASSRDRGYGYTFGSGTRLTVV.

The chain uses TRBV4-1 and TRBJ1-2; tentative D call: TRBD1 (5 bases). The germline V gene has CDR1 MGHRA and CDR2 YSYEKL. The CDR3 contains 17 residues. V shed 3 bases and J shed 8 bases, with 25 bases lying between them. CDR3 in amino acids: CASSHHPSRGKFKGYTF. The CDR3 region has the DNA TGCGCCAGCAGCCATCATCCTAGCCGGGGGAAGTTCAAGGGCTACACCTTC.

Only a few counts were recorded for this clone. This rearrangement joins TRBV10-3 to TRBJ1-5; D may be TRBD1 (5 bases). The CDR3 runs 16 residues. V was clipped by 0 bases and J by 4 bases, with 13 bases between them. CDR1 and CDR2 from the germline V gene are ENHRY and SYGVKD. The CDR3 nucleotides read TGTGCCATCAGTGAGTCTAGGGGAACGGTGAATCAGCCCCAGCATTTT. It yields the protein CAISESRGTVNQPQHF.

The sample holds one count of this clone. The genes are TRBV10-1 and TRBJ1-3, with D perhaps TRBD1 (6 bases). Trimming stripped 5 bases from V and 0 bases from J, with 11 bases between. Germline-derived CDR1 and CDR2 are WNHNN and SYGVQD (reference sequence). This CDR3 has 15 residues. CDR3 protein: CASSPGERSGNTIYF. In DNA form, the CDR3 reads TGCGCCAGCAGTCCAGGGGAACGCTCTGGAAACACCATATATTTT.